Listed below are T cell receptor beta chains from one sample, sequenced in a study of Ad26.COV2.S vaccination and SARS-CoV-2 variants. Method: immunoSEQ multiplex PCR; TCRdb's copy keeps in-frame clones and lacks some. This table has a few hundred thousand clones, 87% appearing once. The sample in question was peripheral blood, obtained in a trial of Ad26.COV2.S vaccine versus placebo. The source of these receptors is a person between 18 and 65 years old who received the Ad26.COV2.S COVID-19 vaccine or a placebo. The CDR3 runs from the conserved cysteine through the conserved F or W.

>TRBV6-5
CASAKELNEKLFF
>TRBV5-5
CASSANYRVGTEAFF
>TRBV7-9
CASSLGGRETSDF
>TRBV13
CASSGGTNPSSGANVLTF
>TRBV7-2
CASSPGAGGIQPQHF
>TRBV20-1
CSASRGGGSTEAFF
>TRBV19
CASSIEGTSYSNQPQHF
>TRBV25-1
CASSGAYGYTF
>TRBV19
CASSLRDGDVYGYTF
>TRBV18
CASSPPSQYQETQYF
>TRBV2
CASSETSRWEQYF
>TRBV4-1
CASRTGDTEAFF
>TRBV19
CASSGQANTEAFF
>TRBV5-1
CASSLGAQFSYEQYF
>TRBV19
CASSDTSNTYEQYF
>TRBV6-5
CASTKGRIYGYTF
>TRBV18
CASSPQSPSMMEKLFF
>TRBV7-6
CASSLNMGEKLFF
>TRBV19
CASSLGGTDQPQHF
>TRBV5-1
CASSLTSMGTEAFF
>TRBV9
CASSVGDTNTNIAFF
>TRBV28
CASTDRWTGELFF
>TRBV7-9
CASSLAGAGTDTQYF
>TRBV5-8
CASSLRVAKNIQYF
>TRBV6-5
CASSYEVSDSPLHF
>TRBV7-9
CASSLPGLALDTQYF
>TRBV5-4
CASSPGLAGGTDTQYF
>TRBV18
CASSGLAGPTDTQYF
>TRBV12-5
CASGLPVWGEETQYF
>TRBV14
CASSQVGQGAGYGYTF
>TRBV19
CASSTPLVYPRADTQYF
>TRBV27
CASSGGAGTPMGEQYF
>TRBV6-2/TRBV6-3
CASSPLNQPQHF
>TRBV27
CASSLDRGANEKLFF
>TRBV5-1
CASSLGLAGAFGTDTQYF
>TRBV4-3
CASSQDGTGEGETQYF
>TRBV4-2
CASSQPGRGYEQYF
>TRBV19
CASNSGNEAFF
>TRBV2
CASRSGQPQHF